This entry lists 12 T cell receptor beta chains sequenced from one sample in a study of cytomegalovirus exposure and HLA in healthy donors. Produced via immunoSEQ multiplex PCR; TCRdb's table is partial and in-frame only. The sample holds about 73,000 clones; 85% to 95% are singletons and the top ten take 3% to 4%. The sample consisted of PBMCs. These receptors were obtained from a young man in good health and CMV-seronegative.

The chain employs TRBV6-1 and TRBJ2-2; 7 bases map to TRBD1. With 6 bases clipped from V and 3 bases from J, the junction kept 4 bases outside the gene matches. From germline, CDR1 is MNHNS and CDR2 SASEGT. The CDR3 runs to 14 residues. The CDR3 sequence is CASRGDSYTGELFF. Here the CDR3 DNA reads TGTGCCAGCAGAGGGGACAGTTACACCGGGGAGCTGTTTTTT.

The chain has TRBV2 and TRBJ2-3, with 15 bases lining up with TRBD2. This CDR3 region has 16 residues. Unmatched junction bases numbered 4, after V lost 9 bases and J lost 0 bases. Germline CDR1 and CDR2: SNHLY and FYNNEI. The CDR3 protein is CARGLAGGASTDTQYF. CDR3 bases: TGTGCCAGAGGACTAGCGGGGGGGGCTAGCACAGATACGCAGTATTTT. Full variable domain (outside the CDR3, taken from reference TRBV2 and TRBJ2-3): EPEVTQTPSHQVTQMGQEVILRCVPISNHLYFYWYRQILGQKVEFLVSFYNNEISEKSEIFDDQFSVERPDGSNFTLKIRSTKLEDSAMYFCARGLAGGASTDTQYFGPGTRLTVL.

V and J are TRBV7-9 and TRBJ1-1; D not certain. The germline V gene has CDR1 SEHNR and CDR2 FQNEAQ (reference sequence). This CDR3 spans 12 amino acids. The ends were cut back, 3 bases at V and 10 bases at J, with 12 bases in the middle. This chain's CDR3 is CASSLTALGAFF. For the CDR3, the DNA is TGTGCCAGCAGCTTGACTGCGCTTGGAGCTTTCTTT. The full variable domain, with the rest looked up from reference TRBV7-9 and TRBJ1-1, is DTGVSQNPRHKITKRGQNVTFRCDPISEHNRLYWYRQTLGQGPEFLTYFQNEAQLEKSRLLSDRFSAERPKGSFSTLEIQRTEQGDSAMYLCASSLTALGAFFGQGTRLTVV.

The chain recombines TRBV7-2 with TRBJ2-2, with 12 bases aligning to TRBD2. V lost 6 bases, J lost 4 bases, and 6 bases stayed unmatched. From germline, CDR1 is SGHTA and CDR2 FQGNSA. The CDR3 consists of 16 residues. CDR3 sequence reads: CASRSSGGAGTGELFF. The CDR3 nucleotides are TGTGCCAGCAGGTCTAGCGGGGGGGCCGGCACCGGGGAGCTGTTTTTT.

This chain links TRBV6-1 with TRBJ1-6; TRBD1 matches at 8 bases. The germline V gene has CDR1 MNHNS and CDR2 SASEGT. The CDR3 extends over 13 amino acids. The junction had 5 bases not matched to a gene; V was cut back by 7 bases and J by 9 bases. This CDR3 reads CASMTGAGSPLHF. For the CDR3, the DNA is TGTGCCAGCATGACAGGGGCTGGTTCACCCCTCCACTTT.

V gene TRBV27 combines with J gene TRBJ1-3; 8 bases are shared with TRBD1. The length of the CDR3 is 15 residues. J was trimmed by 4 bases and V by 7 bases; bases with no gene match: 9. Per the germline V gene, CDR1 is MNHEY and CDR2 is SMNVEV (reference sequence). Here the CDR3 DNA reads TGTGCCAGCATAGAACCAGGGGGCTACGGAAACACCATATATTTT. Translated: CASIEPGGYGNTIYF.

V usage is TRBV10-3 and J usage is TRBJ2-1, with 11 bases fitting TRBD2. The CDR3 contains 15 residues. CDR1 ENHRY and CDR2 SYGVKD come from the germline V gene. V shed 6 bases and J 3 bases; nucleotides not matched to a gene: 4. Here the CDR3 reads CAIRPTSGSYNEQFF. The CDR3 coding sequence is TGTGCCATCAGGCCCACTAGCGGGAGCTACAATGAGCAGTTCTTC.

The rearrangement links TRBV10-3 to TRBJ2-7; the match to TRBD1 covers 9 bases. Germline trimming cut 2 bases from V and 5 bases from J; bases unmatched to any gene: 4. Germline values: CDR1 ENHRY, CDR2 SYGVKD. The CDR3 is 14 amino acids. Here the CDR3 reads CAISEVRTGDEQYF. The DNA for the CDR3 is TGTGCCATCAGTGAGGTGAGGACAGGGGACGAGCAGTACTTC.

The chain is built from TRBV30 and TRBJ2-7, with TRBD1 identical over 7 bases. The V gene end was trimmed by 7 bases and the J gene end by 1 base; junction bases not matched to a gene: 4. The CDR3 loop spans 12 amino acids. The germline V gene has CDR1 GTSNPN and CDR2 SVGIG (reference sequence). The CDR3 region has the DNA TGTGCCTTTGACAGGGATTCCTACGAGCAGTACTTC. It is translated as CAFDRDSYEQYF.

This clone has just one count. J is TRBJ1-2 and V is TRBV5-1; weak D call: TRBD1 (5 bases). CDR3 length: 14 residues. CDR1 and CDR2 from the germline V gene are SGHRS and YFSETQ. Trimming took off 5 bases at V and 4 bases at J, with 15 bases between the two ends. CDR3 nucleotides: TGCGCCAGCAGAAGTCAGGGTTCAGGCTATGGCTACACCTTC. This encodes CASRSQGSGYGYTF. Combining the CDR3 with reference TRBV5-1 and TRBJ1-2 gives the whole variable domain KAGVTQTPRYLIKTRGQQVTLSCSPISGHRSVSWYQQTPGQGLQFLFEYFSETQRNKGNFPGRFSGRQFSNSRSEMNVSTLELGDSALYLCASRSQGSGYGYTFGSGTRLTVV.

CDR3 sequence: CASSLAQGASDTQYF. DNA of the CDR3: TGCGCCAGCAGCTTGGCACAGGGGGCTTCAGATACGCAGTATTTT. The rearrangement links TRBV5-1 to TRBJ2-3; TRBD1 agrees at 9 bases. Germline trimming cut 0 bases from V and 4 bases from J; bases unmatched to any gene: 3. The CDR3 totals 15 residues. Germline lookup yields CDR1 SGHRS and CDR2 YFSETQ.

The V and J genes are TRBV10-2 and TRBJ1-5; D is possibly TRBD1 (5 bases). The germline gives CDR1 WSHSY, CDR2 SAAADI. The CDR3 consists of 15 residues. V lost 0 bases, J lost 7 bases, and 13 bases lay in between. The CDR3 region is CASSESLAGNQPQHF. CDR3 bases: TGCGCCAGCAGTGAGTCGTTGGCAGGGAACCAGCCCCAGCATTTT.